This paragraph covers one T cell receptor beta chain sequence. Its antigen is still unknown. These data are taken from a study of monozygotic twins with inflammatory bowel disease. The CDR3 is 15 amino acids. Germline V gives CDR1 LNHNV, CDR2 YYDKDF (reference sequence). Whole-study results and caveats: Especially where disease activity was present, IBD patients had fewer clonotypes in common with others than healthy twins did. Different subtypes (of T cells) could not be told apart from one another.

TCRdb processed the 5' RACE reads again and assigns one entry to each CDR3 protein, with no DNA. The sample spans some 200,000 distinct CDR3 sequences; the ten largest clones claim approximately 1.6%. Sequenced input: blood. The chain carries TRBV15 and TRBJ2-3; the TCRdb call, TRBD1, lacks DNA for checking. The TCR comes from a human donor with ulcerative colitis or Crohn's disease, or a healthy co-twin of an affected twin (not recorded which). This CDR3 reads CATSSEGVRTDTQYF.